The rows below give T cell receptor beta chains drawn from one sample of a study of T cells after yellow fever vaccination. TCRdb independently ran MiXCR on the 5' RACE reads; one entry per CDR3 protein. Of 200,000 to 300,000 distinct CDR3 sequences listed, roughly 13% are singletons. The sequencing here drew on CD4+ T cells sorted from PBMCs, taken 45 days after the yellow fever booster vaccination. Receptor source: a man aged 30 to 39 who received the YFV17D yellow fever vaccine. Both conserved end residues are part of each CDR3. A D gene is named only where the DNA matches it firmly. The size field is filled for only some rows; it gives once, few, many or a size class.

v_call,d_call,clone_size,j_call,cdr3_nt,cdr3_aa
TRBV7-2,TRBD1,few,TRBJ2-3,TGTGCCAGCCGACCTCTCGGGACAGGGAGCACAGATACGCAGTATTTT,CASRPLGTGSTDTQYF
TRBV28,-,few,TRBJ2-3,TGTGCCAGCAGTTTTAGACCTTATACGCAGTATTTT,CASSFRPYTQYF
TRBV28,TRBD2,once,TRBJ2-3,TGTGCCAGCAGTTTCGTGGGTAGCGGGACAGATACGCAGTATTTT,CASSFVGSGTDTQYF
TRBV5-1,-,few,TRBJ2-5,TGCGCCAGCAGCTTCTGGGGTTTAGGGAACCAAGAGACCCAGTACTTC,CASSFWGLGNQETQYF
TRBV7-2,-,-,TRBJ2-1,TGTGCCAGCAGCTCAGGGAGGAACAATGAGCAGTTCTTC,CASSSGRNNEQFF
TRBV4-3,-,-,TRBJ1-2,TGCGCCAGCAGCCAAGTCGGCGCGGCAAACTATGGCTACACCTTC,CASSQVGAANYGYTF
TRBV4-3,-,many,TRBJ2-2,TGCGCCAGCAGCCAGGCCATAAAGGGGGAGCTGTTTTTT,CASSQAIKGELFF
TRBV20-1,TRBD2,many,TRBJ2-7,TGCAGTGCTAGGGGGCGACTAGCGGGGAACTCCTACGAGCAGTACTTC,CSARGRLAGNSYEQYF
TRBV5-4,-,-,TRBJ2-1,TGTGCCAGCAGTTCCCGGGACCACTCCTACAATGAGCAGTTCTTC,CASSSRDHSYNEQFF
TRBV5-1,-,-,TRBJ1-4,TGCGCCAGCAGGAGGGATACTAATGAAAAACTGTTTTTT,CASRRDTNEKLFF
TRBV10-3,-,-,TRBJ2-7,TGTGCCATCAGTGCCAACTACGAGCAGTACTTC,CAISANYEQYF
TRBV20-1,TRBD2,few,TRBJ2-1,TGCAGTGCTAGAGGGGGGCTAGCGGGAGCGGTGAATGAGCAGTTCTTC,CSARGGLAGAVNEQFF
TRBV9,-,many,TRBJ1-4,TGTGCCAGCAGCGTGCAAGCAACTAATGAAAAACTGTTTTTT,CASSVQATNEKLFF
TRBV3-1,-,few,TRBJ2-1,TGTGCCAGCAGCCTCCCTGGGGGCTCCTACAATGAGCAGTTCTTC,CASSLPGGSYNEQFF
TRBV5-1,-,few,TRBJ2-1,TGCGCCAGCAGATTGGACAGTGACTACAATGAGCAGTTCTTC,CASRLDSDYNEQFF
TRBV5-4,-,few,TRBJ2-1,TGTGCCAGCAGTAACTCGGTCAACAACTACAATGAGCAGTTCTTC,CASSNSVNNYNEQFF
TRBV7-2,-,-,TRBJ1-5,TGTGCCAGCAGCTTATCCCGGCAGTCGGTTTTCGAACCCCAGCATTTT,CASSLSRQSVFEPQHF
TRBV7-2,-,once,TRBJ2-4,TGTGCCAGCAGCCCCCCAACAGGAGGGCGTTTGAACTTC,CASSPPTGGRLNF
TRBV15,TRBD1,few,TRBJ2-7,TGTGCCACCAGCAGAGATCATCAGGGGGATTACGAGCAGTACTTC,CATSRDHQGDYEQYF
TRBV5-1,TRBD2,many,TRBJ2-2,TGTGCCAGCAGCTTAGCGGGTACCACCGGGGAGCTGTTTTTT,CASSLAGTTGELFF
TRBV7-2,-,few,TRBJ2-7,TGTGCCAGCAGCTCTATTAATAGCGCCGAGCAGTACTTC,CASSSINSAEQYF
TRBV18,TRBD1,few,TRBJ2-1,TGTGCCAGCTCTCGATCAACAGGGGGCGCGAATGAGCAGTTCTTC,CASSRSTGGANEQFF
TRBV20-1,TRBD2,many,TRBJ2-1,TGCAGTGCTAGAGTGGCGGGAGGGCGGTCGGCCAATGAGCAGTTCTTC,CSARVAGGRSANEQFF
TRBV10-3,-,-,TRBJ2-1,TGTGCCATCAGCGCTAAGTATGAGCAGTTCTTC,CAISAKYEQFF
TRBV20-1,-,many,TRBJ2-5,TGCAGTGTTCAAGGTTACTACCCTGAAGAGACCCAGTACTTC,CSVQGYYPEETQYF
TRBV5-1,-,-,TRBJ2-3,TGCGCCAGCAGCTTGGCGAGGATTTCTGCAGATACGCAGTATTTT,CASSLARISADTQYF
TRBV9,-,-,TRBJ1-6,TGTGCCAGCAGCGTAGACGGTGGCGGCCGCACTCTGAATTCACCCCTCCACTTT,CASSVDGGGRTLNSPLHF
TRBV7-2,-,few,TRBJ2-5,TGTGCCAGCAGTAGGACGGACAAGAGGACCCAGTACTTC,CASSRTDKRTQYF
TRBV18,-,-,TRBJ2-7,TGTGCCAGCTCACCACCGAATACAGGGTCCTACGAGCAGTACTTC,CASSPPNTGSYEQYF
TRBV5-1,-,-,TRBJ2-7,TGCGCCAGCAGCTTGGTCGGTGACTACGAGCAGTACTTC,CASSLVGDYEQYF
TRBV6-1,-,-,TRBJ1-2,TGTGCCAGCAGCCCCTCAAGGGCCCCCTATGGCTACACCTTC,CASSPSRAPYGYTF
TRBV7-2,-,-,TRBJ2-3,TGTGCCAGCAGCAAGATGGGCAATACGCAGTATTTT,CASSKMGNTQYF
TRBV12-3/TRBV12-4,-,few,TRBJ2-1,TGTGCCAGCACCACGCAGAGGAACAATGAGCAGTTCTTC,CASTTQRNNEQFF
TRBV12-3/TRBV12-4,-,-,TRBJ2-7,TGTGCCAGCAGTCGGGGCCCCTCCTACGAGCAGTACTTC,CASSRGPSYEQYF
TRBV5-5,-,many,TRBJ2-3,TGTGCCAGCAGCTTGGTCCCTTTACAGGGGAGGGGCACAGATACGCAGTATTTT,CASSLVPLQGRGTDTQYF
TRBV7-2,TRBD1,-,TRBJ1-4,TGTGCCAGCAGCTCGACAGGGGGTCGCGAAAAACTGTTTTTT,CASSSTGGREKLFF
TRBV7-3,TRBD1,few,TRBJ2-1,TGTGCCAGCAGCGAGAGGGGGCCCGCCTCCTACAATGAGCAGTTCTTC,CASSERGPASYNEQFF
TRBV20-1,-,few,TRBJ2-1,TGCAGTGCTAGAGATCTTGGGGGGGCTTACAATGAGCAGTTCTTC,CSARDLGGAYNEQFF
TRBV3-1,TRBD1,-,TRBJ2-3,TGTGCCAGCAGCCAAGCCTACCTCGGGACAGGGGGCTCAGATACGCAGTATTTT,CASSQAYLGTGGSDTQYF
TRBV7-9,TRBD1,-,TRBJ2-7,TGTGCCAGCAGCTTAAGCCGAGGGACAGGGGATCGCGAGCAGTACTTC,CASSLSRGTGDREQYF
TRBV3-1,TRBD2,few,TRBJ2-2,TGTGCCAGCAGCCAAGAAAAGACTAGCGGGACCACCGGGGAGCTGTTTTTT,CASSQEKTSGTTGELFF
TRBV15,TRBD1,few,TRBJ2-5,TGTGCCACCAGCAGAGGGGGGACAGCACAAGAGACCCAGTACTTC,CATSRGGTAQETQYF
TRBV28,-,few,TRBJ1-2,TGTGCCAGCAGTCAAAAGGGCTATGGCTACACCTTC,CASSQKGYGYTF
TRBV20-1,TRBD1,-,TRBJ1-1,TGCAGTGCTAGAGGTCCCGGGACAGGAGCTAACACTGAAGCTTTCTTT,CSARGPGTGANTEAFF
TRBV7-3,-,-,TRBJ2-7,TGTGCCAGCAGCTTTCGTCCGACAGGCGGGGGACAAGCCTACGAGCAGTACTTC,CASSFRPTGGGQAYEQYF
TRBV14,TRBD1,few,TRBJ2-1,TGTGCCAGCAGCCTACTGTCCCGGGACAGGGGCCGACGCTACAATGAGCAGTTCTTC,CASSLLSRDRGRRYNEQFF